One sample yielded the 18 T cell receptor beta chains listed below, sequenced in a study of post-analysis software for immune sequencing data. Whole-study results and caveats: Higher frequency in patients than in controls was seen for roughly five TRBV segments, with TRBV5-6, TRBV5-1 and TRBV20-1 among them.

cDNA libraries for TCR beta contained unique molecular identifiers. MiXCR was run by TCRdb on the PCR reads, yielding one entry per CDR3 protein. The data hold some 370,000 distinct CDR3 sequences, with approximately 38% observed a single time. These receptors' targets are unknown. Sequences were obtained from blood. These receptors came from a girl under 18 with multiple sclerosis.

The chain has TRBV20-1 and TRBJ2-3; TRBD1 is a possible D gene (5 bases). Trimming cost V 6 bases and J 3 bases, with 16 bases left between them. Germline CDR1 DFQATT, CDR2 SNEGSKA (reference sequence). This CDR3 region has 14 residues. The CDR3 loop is CSAPFAGRTDTQYF. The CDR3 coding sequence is TGCAGTGCCCCCTTCGCAGGGCGGACAGATACGCAGTATTTT.

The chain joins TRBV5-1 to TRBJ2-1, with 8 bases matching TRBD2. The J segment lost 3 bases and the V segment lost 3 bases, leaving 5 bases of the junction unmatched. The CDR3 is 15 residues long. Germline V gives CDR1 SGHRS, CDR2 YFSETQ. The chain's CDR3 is CASSSNGGDYNEQFF. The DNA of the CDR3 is TGCGCCAGCAGCTCAAACGGGGGGGACTACAATGAGCAGTTCTTC.

CDR3 nucleotides: TGTGCCAGCAGTGCAAGACAGGGGAGCTCCTACAATGAGCAGTTCTTC. Translated, it gives CASSARQGSSYNEQFF. The chain couples TRBV27 to TRBJ2-1, with TRBD1 identical over 8 bases. Per germline, CDR1 MNHEY and CDR2 SMNVEV (reference sequence). With V trimmed by 5 bases and J by 0 bases, 6 bases remained unmatched. This CDR3 region has 16 residues.

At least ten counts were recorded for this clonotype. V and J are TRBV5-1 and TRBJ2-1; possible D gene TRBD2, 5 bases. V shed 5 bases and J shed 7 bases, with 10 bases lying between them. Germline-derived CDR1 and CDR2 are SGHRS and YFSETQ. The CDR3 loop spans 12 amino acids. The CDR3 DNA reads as TGCGCCAGCAGGATCGGGGTTAATGAGCAGTTCTTC. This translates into CASRIGVNEQFF. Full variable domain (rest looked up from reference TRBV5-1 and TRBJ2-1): KAGVTQTPRYLIKTRGQQVTLSCSPISGHRSVSWYQQTPGQGLQFLFEYFSETQRNKGNFPGRFSGRQFSNSRSEMNVSTLELGDSALYLCASRIGVNEQFFGPGTRLTVL.

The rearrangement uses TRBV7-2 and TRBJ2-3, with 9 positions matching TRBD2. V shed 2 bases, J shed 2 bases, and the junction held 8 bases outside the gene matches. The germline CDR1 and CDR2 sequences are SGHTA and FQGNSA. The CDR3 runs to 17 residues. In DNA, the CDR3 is TGTGCCAGCAGCTTACAAAGCCGGACTAGCGTCACAGATACGCAGTATTTT. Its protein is CASSLQSRTSVTDTQYF.

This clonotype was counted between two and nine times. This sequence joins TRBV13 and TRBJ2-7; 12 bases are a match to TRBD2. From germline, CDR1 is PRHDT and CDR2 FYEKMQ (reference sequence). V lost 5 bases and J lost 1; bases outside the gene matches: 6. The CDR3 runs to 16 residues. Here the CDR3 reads CASSPWTSGASYEQYF. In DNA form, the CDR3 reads TGTGCCAGCAGCCCGTGGACTAGCGGGGCATCCTACGAGCAGTACTTC.

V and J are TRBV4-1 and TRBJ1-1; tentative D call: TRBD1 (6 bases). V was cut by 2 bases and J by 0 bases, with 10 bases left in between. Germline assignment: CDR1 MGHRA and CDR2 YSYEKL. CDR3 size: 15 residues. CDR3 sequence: CASSQRGTMNTEAFF. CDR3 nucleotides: TGCGCCAGCAGCCAAAGAGGGACAATGAACACTGAAGCTTTCTTT.

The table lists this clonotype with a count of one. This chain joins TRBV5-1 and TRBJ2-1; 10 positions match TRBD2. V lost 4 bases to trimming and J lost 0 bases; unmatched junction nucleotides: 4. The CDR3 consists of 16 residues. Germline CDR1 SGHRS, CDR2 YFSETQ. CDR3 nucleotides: TGCGCCAGCAGCAAAGGACTAGCGGACTCCTACAATGAGCAGTTCTTC. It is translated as CASSKGLADSYNEQFF.

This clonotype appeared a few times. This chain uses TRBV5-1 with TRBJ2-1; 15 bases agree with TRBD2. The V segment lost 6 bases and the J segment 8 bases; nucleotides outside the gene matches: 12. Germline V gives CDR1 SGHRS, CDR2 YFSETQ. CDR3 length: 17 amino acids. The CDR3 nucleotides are TGCGCCAGCAAGAAGCCCGATGGGACTAGCGGGGGGCATGAGCAGTTCTTC. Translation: CASKKPDGTSGGHEQFF.

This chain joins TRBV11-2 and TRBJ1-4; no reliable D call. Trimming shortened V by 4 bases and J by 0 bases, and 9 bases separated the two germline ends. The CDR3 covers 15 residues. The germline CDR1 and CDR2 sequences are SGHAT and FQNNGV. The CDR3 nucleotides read TGTGCCAGCAGCTGGCAGCGGGCAACTAATGAAAAACTGTTTTTT. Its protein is CASSWQRATNEKLFF.

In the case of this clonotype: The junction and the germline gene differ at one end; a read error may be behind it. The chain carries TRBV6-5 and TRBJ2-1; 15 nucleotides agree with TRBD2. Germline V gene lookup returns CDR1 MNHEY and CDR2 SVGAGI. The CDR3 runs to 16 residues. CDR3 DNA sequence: TGTGCCAGCAGTTTCGGACTAGCGGGGGGGACCTATGAGCACTTCTTC. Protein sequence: CASSFGLAGGTYEHFF.

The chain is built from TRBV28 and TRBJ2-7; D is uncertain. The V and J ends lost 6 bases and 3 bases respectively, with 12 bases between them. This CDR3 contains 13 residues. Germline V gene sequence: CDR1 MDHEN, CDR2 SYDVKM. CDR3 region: CASSPTPFYEQYF. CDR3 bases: TGTGCCAGCAGCCCCACCCCTTTCTACGAGCAGTACTTC.

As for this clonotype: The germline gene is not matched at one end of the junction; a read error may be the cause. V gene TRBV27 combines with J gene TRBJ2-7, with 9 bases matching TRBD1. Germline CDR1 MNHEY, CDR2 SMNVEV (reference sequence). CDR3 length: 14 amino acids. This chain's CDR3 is CTSSLYRGRYEQYF. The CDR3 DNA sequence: TGTACCAGCAGTTTATACAGGGGGCGTTACGAGCAGTACTTC.

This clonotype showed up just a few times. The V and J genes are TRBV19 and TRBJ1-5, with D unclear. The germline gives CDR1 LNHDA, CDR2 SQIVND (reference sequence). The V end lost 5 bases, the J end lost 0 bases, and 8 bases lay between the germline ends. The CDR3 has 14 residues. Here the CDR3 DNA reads TGTGCCAGTAGTCGGGCTTATAGCAATCAGCCCCAGCATTTT. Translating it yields CASSRAYSNQPQHF.

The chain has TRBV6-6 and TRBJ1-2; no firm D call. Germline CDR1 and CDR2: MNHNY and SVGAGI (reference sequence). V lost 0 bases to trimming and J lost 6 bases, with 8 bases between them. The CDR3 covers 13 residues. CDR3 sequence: CASSYSNGDGYTF. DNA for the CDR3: TGTGCCAGCAGTTACTCGAATGGGGATGGCTACACCTTC.

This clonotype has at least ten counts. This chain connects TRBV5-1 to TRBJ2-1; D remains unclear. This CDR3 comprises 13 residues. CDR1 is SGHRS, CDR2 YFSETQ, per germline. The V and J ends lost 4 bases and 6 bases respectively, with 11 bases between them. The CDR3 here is CASSGRDFNEQFF. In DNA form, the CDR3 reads TGCGCCAGCAGCGGAAGAGACTTCAATGAGCAGTTCTTC. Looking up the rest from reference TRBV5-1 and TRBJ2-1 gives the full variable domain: KAGVTQTPRYLIKTRGQQVTLSCSPISGHRSVSWYQQTPGQGLQFLFEYFSETQRNKGNFPGRFSGRQFSNSRSEMNVSTLELGDSALYLCASSGRDFNEQFFGPGTRLTVL.

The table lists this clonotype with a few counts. This chain's CDR3 is CASSLDVRQGNQPQHF. The CDR3 bases are TGTGCCAGCAGCTTAGATGTTCGCCAGGGCAATCAGCCCCAGCATTTT. This sequence joins TRBV11-2 and TRBJ1-5; no clear D gene. This CDR3 has 16 residues. The germline V gene encodes CDR1 SGHAT and CDR2 FQNNGV. V was pared by 0 bases and J by 2 bases, with 11 bases between.

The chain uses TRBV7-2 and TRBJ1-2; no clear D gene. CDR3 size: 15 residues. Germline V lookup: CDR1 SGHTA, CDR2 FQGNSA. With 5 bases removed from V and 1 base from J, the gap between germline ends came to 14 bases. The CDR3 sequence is CASSPNPRVNYGYTF. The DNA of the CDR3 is TGTGCCAGCAGCCCCAACCCTAGGGTTAACTATGGCTACACCTTC.